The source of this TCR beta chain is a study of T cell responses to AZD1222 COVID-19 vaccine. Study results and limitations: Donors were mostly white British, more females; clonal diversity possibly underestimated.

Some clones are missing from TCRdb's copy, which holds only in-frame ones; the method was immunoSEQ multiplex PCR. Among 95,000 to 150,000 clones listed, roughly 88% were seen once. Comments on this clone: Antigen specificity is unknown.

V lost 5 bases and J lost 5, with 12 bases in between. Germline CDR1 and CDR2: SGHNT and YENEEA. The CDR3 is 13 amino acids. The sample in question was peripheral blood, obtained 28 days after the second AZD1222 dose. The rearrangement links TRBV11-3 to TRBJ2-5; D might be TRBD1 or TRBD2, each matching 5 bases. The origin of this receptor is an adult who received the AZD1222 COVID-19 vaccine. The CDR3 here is CASSPGRDETQYF. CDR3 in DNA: TGTGCCAGCAGCCCAGGAAGGGACGAGACCCAGTACTTC.